A single sample gave rise to the 25 T cell receptor beta chains below, sequenced in a study of OX40 agonist ivuxolimab in advanced cancers. Some clones are missing from TCRdb's copy, which holds only in-frame ones; the method was immunoSEQ multiplex PCR. The sample shows approximately 160,000 clones, roughly 94% of them seen only once. The specimen comprised CD4+ or CD8+ T cells sorted from blood, sampled in a trial of the OX40 agonist ivuxolimab. Source of these receptors: an adult with an advanced solid tumor such as melanoma, head and neck, liver or kidney cancer.

The chain joins TRBV9 to TRBJ2-5; D uncertain. V was trimmed by 0 bases and J by 4 bases, leaving 10 bases between them. Germline values: CDR1 SGDLS, CDR2 YYNGEE. The CDR3 spans 14 residues. The CDR3 nucleotides are TGTGCCAGCAGCGTAGCACCCACGGGAGAGACCCAGTACTTC. Its translation is CASSVAPTGETQYF. Variable domain in full (rest from reference TRBV9 and TRBJ2-5): DSGVTQTPKHLITATGQRVTLRCSPRSGDLSVYWYQQSLDQGLQFLIQYYNGEERAKGNILERFSAQQFPDLHSELNLSSLELGDSALYFCASSVAPTGETQYFGPGTRLLVL.

The chain couples TRBV6-5 to TRBJ1-3; possible D gene TRBD1, 5 bases. V lost 5 bases to trimming and J lost 4 bases, with 15 bases between them. The CDR3 is 15 residues long. CDR1 is MNHEY, CDR2 SVGAGI, per germline. The CDR3 loop reads CASSRTRVPGNTIYF. The CDR3 region has the DNA TGTGCCAGCAGTAGAACCAGGGTACCAGGAAACACCATATATTTT.

The chain joins TRBV11-3 to TRBJ2-1; 11 bases match TRBD2. Germline V CDR1 and CDR2: SGHNT, YENEEA. The V gene end was trimmed by 1 base and the J gene end by 8 bases; junction bases not matched to a gene: 16. The CDR3 loop spans 19 amino acids. This CDR3 reads CASSLVGFLAGGREDEQFF. The DNA of the CDR3 is TGTGCCAGCAGCTTAGTGGGTTTCCTAGCGGGAGGTAGGGAGGATGAGCAGTTCTTC.

The V and J genes are TRBV19 and TRBJ2-6; D is uncertain. V lost 5 bases and J lost 2, with 10 bases in between. The length of the CDR3 is 15 residues. CDR1 is LNHDA, CDR2 SQIVND, per germline (reference sequence). Here the CDR3 reads CASSGSPAGANVLTF. CDR3 in DNA: TGTGCCAGTAGTGGCAGCCCCGCTGGGGCCAACGTCCTGACTTTC.

The chain carries TRBV7-9 and TRBJ2-1, with unresolved D. V was cut by 6 bases and J by 15 bases, with 15 bases left in between. Germline CDR1 is SEHNR and CDR2 is FQNEAQ (reference sequence). The CDR3 sequence is 11 residues long. CDR3 loop: CASRTTARPFF. CDR3 coding DNA: TGTGCCAGCAGGACGACGGCGAGGCCGTTCTTC.

The chain joins TRBV5-6 to TRBJ2-1, with D tentatively TRBD1 or TRBD2 (6 bases each). V was trimmed by 2 bases and J by 5 bases, leaving 26 bases between them. CDR3 length equals 19 residues. CDR1 is SGHDT, CDR2 YYEEEE, per germline. The CDR3 is CASSFFFGRPGADHNEQFF. DNA of the CDR3: TGTGCCAGCAGCTTTTTCTTTGGGAGGCCAGGGGCGGACCACAATGAGCAGTTCTTC.

The J gene is TRBJ1-4, the V gene TRBV27; 8 bases fit TRBD1. V was pared by 7 bases and J by 0 bases, with 7 bases of the junction left unmatched. The germline V gene has CDR1 MNHEY and CDR2 SMNVEV (reference sequence). The CDR3 covers 16 residues. CDR3 amino acids: CASIRTGRATNEKLFF. CDR3 bases: TGTGCCAGCATTAGGACAGGGCGGGCAACTAATGAAAAACTGTTTTTT.

The V call is TRBV5-4, the J call TRBJ2-1; tentative D call: TRBD1 (6 bases). The V end was cut by 0 bases, the J end by 0 bases, with 16 bases between. This CDR3 region has 18 residues. Germline lookup yields CDR1 SGHNT and CDR2 YYREEE (reference sequence). CDR3 amino acids: CASSLAVGGSSSYNEQFF. The CDR3 region has the DNA TGTGCCAGCAGCTTGGCCGTTGGGGGCTCGAGCTCCTACAATGAGCAGTTCTTC.

This clone was picked up one time. The chain has TRBV20-1 and TRBJ1-2; possibly TRBD1 for D (5 bases). The CDR3 consists of 11 residues. Germline V lookup: CDR1 DFQATT, CDR2 SNEGSKA (reference sequence). V was pared by 6 bases and J by 5 bases, with 10 bases between. The CDR3 nucleotides read TGCAGTGCACCCGGGGCTTATGGCTACACCTTC. As protein: CSAPGAYGYTF.

This chain uses TRBV5-1 with TRBJ2-1; no definite D call. The ends were cut back, 3 bases at V and 4 bases at J, with 5 bases in the middle. Per the germline V gene, CDR1 is SGHRS and CDR2 is YFSETQ. The length of the CDR3 is 12 residues. The CDR3 nucleotides are TGCGCCAGCAGCTCTGAGTACAATGAGCAGTTCTTC. Translation: CASSSEYNEQFF.

The CDR3 nucleotides are TGTGCCAGCAGCTCTAAGGTCGCAGGCGAGCAGTACTTC. Its translation is CASSSKVAGEQYF. This chain links TRBV7-2 with TRBJ2-7; D remains unclear. The germline V gene has CDR1 SGHTA and CDR2 FQGNSA. V dropped 4 bases and J dropped 6 bases, with 13 bases sitting between them. The CDR3 length is 13 residues.

The V and J genes are TRBV5-4 and TRBJ1-2; 10 bases match TRBD1. CDR3 size: 14 residues. J was trimmed by 4 bases and V by 0 bases; bases with no gene match: 0. Germline V gene sequence: CDR1 SGHNT, CDR2 YYREEE (reference sequence). Here the CDR3 reads CASSLGTGGYGYTF. CDR3 bases: TGTGCCAGCAGCTTGGGGACAGGGGGCTATGGCTACACCTTC.

The chain couples TRBV27 to TRBJ1-1; weak D call: TRBD1 (5 bases). The CDR3 consists of 14 residues. Germline CDR1 is MNHEY and CDR2 is SMNVEV (reference sequence). V shed 7 bases and J shed 0 bases, with 12 bases lying between them. CDR3 amino acids: CASNQWGMNTEAFF. The CDR3 region has the DNA TGTGCCAGCAATCAGTGGGGCATGAACACTGAAGCTTTCTTT.

This chain links TRBV10-3 with TRBJ1-2, with a weak D call TRBD1 (5 bases). The CDR3 is made up of 17 amino acids. Germline CDR1 reads ENHRY; CDR2 reads SYGVKD. Trimming cost V 3 bases and J 4 bases, with 21 bases left between them. The CDR3 sequence: CAISESSGLGVSYGYTF. CDR3 nucleotide sequence: TGTGCCATCAGTGAATCCTCGGGACTAGGAGTAAGCTATGGCTACACCTTC.

This clone was seen once. This chain connects TRBV11-2 to TRBJ1-5; possibly TRBD1 for D (6 bases). Deletions cut 5 bases from V and 1 base from J, with 9 bases between. CDR3 length: 14 amino acids. CDR1 and CDR2 (germline): SGHAT, FQNNGV. The DNA for the CDR3 is TGTGCCAGCAGCGCACAGGGAAGCAATCAGCCCCAGCATTTT. It specifies CASSAQGSNQPQHF.

The gene calls are TRBV6-5 and TRBJ1-5; D uncertain. The V and J ends lost 6 bases and 0 bases respectively, with 6 bases between them. Germline CDR1 is MNHEY and CDR2 is SVGAGI. CDR3 length equals 13 residues. CDR3 DNA: TGTGCCAGCAGCATCCATAGCAATCAGCCCCAGCATTTT. This codes for CASSIHSNQPQHF.

This chain joins TRBV27 and TRBJ1-3; D possibly corresponds to TRBD1 (5 bases). V was clipped by 0 bases and J by 0 bases, with 18 bases between them. This CDR3 is 19 amino acids long. The germline CDR1 and CDR2 sequences are MNHEY and SMNVEV (reference sequence). CDR3: CASSLSGVGRRSSGNTIYF. CDR3 bases: TGTGCCAGCAGTTTATCGGGGGTCGGACGGAGGAGCTCTGGAAACACCATATATTTT.

The chain uses TRBV12-5 and TRBJ2-7, with 11 positions matching TRBD1. Trimming took 1 base from V and 5 from J; bases not matched to a gene: 10. Germline V CDR1 and CDR2: LGHNT, FRNRAP. CDR3 length: 17 amino acids. CDR3 residues: CASGLATRGQGAHEQYF. CDR3 in DNA: TGTGCTAGTGGTTTGGCCACGCGTGGACAGGGGGCCCACGAGCAGTACTTC.

This chain uses TRBV6-6 with TRBJ1-5; 9 bases match TRBD1. The CDR3 has 16 residues. Trimming took 4 bases from V and 3 from J; bases not matched to a gene: 7. Germline CDR1 MNHNY, CDR2 SVGAGI (reference sequence). The CDR3 DNA sequence: TGTGCCAGCAGTTGGCAGGGGACAGGGAACAATCAGCCCCAGCATTTT. Translating gives CASSWQGTGNNQPQHF.

This clone appeared once. The chain links TRBV7-2 to TRBJ2-5; the D gene is possibly TRBD1 (5 bases). This CDR3 spans 17 amino acids. Trimming took off 4 bases at V and 3 bases at J, with 21 bases between the two ends. The V gene's germline CDR1 is SGHTA and CDR2 FQGNSA. CDR3 DNA: TGTGCCAGCAGCTCCCTCCCCCAGGGAAGGGGCAAAGAGACCCAGTACTTC. Its protein is CASSSLPQGRGKETQYF.

CDR3 DNA: TGTGCCTCCTTCCCCGAGGGGACACTCTATGGCTACACCTTC. Protein: CASFPEGTLYGYTF. This chain connects TRBV30 to TRBJ1-2, with TRBD1 as a possible D gene (6 bases). The germline CDR1 and CDR2 sequences are GTSNPN and SVGIG (reference sequence). The CDR3 extends over 14 amino acids. Deletions cut 7 bases from V and 4 bases from J, with 19 bases between.

J is TRBJ1-3 and V is TRBV7-2; 8 nucleotides align to TRBD1. Germline assignment: CDR1 SGHTA and CDR2 FQGNSA. V lost 5 bases and J lost 4; bases outside the gene matches: 7. The CDR3 length is 15 residues. The CDR3 region has the DNA TGTGCCAGCAGCCCACAGGGGGTGGCAGGAAACACCATATATTTT. Translated: CASSPQGVAGNTIYF.

The chain uses TRBV7-2 and TRBJ2-2; the match to TRBD2 covers 10 bases. V lost 5 bases, J lost 1 base, and 7 bases stayed unmatched. The CDR3 loop spans 17 amino acids. Per germline, CDR1 SGHTA and CDR2 FQGNSA. The CDR3 DNA follows: TGTGCCAGCAGCGAAACCGGGACTAGCGTGAACACCGGGGAGCTGTTTTTT. This translates into CASSETGTSVNTGELFF.

This chain's CDR3 is CASSLGQGQETQYF. The CDR3 region has the DNA TGTGCCAGCAGCTTGGGTCAGGGCCAAGAGACCCAGTACTTC. The chain employs TRBV5-4 and TRBJ2-5; D may be TRBD1 (5 bases). V lost 0 bases, J lost 1 base, and 7 bases lay in between. Looked up from germline, CDR1 is SGHNT and CDR2 is YYREEE (reference sequence). The CDR3 runs 14 residues. The full variable domain, with the rest looked up from reference TRBV5-4 and TRBJ2-5, is ETGVTQSPTHLIKTRGQQVTLRCSSQSGHNTVSWYQQALGQGPQFIFQYYREEENGRGNFPPRFSGLQFPNYSSELNVNALELDDSALYLCASSLGQGQETQYFGPGTRLLVL.

This clone appeared a few times. The CDR3 spells CAVLGAGGNTEAFF. The DNA of the CDR3 is TGTGCCGTATTAGGCGCGGGGGGGAACACTGAAGCTTTCTTT. J is TRBJ1-1 and V is TRBV28, with D tentatively TRBD1 (5 bases). Trimming removed 11 bases from V and 1 base from J, with 17 bases in between. The CDR3 contains 14 residues. CDR1 and CDR2 from the germline V gene are MDHEN and SYDVKM.